The source of this T cell receptor (beta chain) is a study of cytomegalovirus exposure and HLA in healthy donors. Study-level information: The study placed approximately 80% of its 398 genotyped donors in the Caucasian-associated ancestry cluster.

With respect to this clone: What it binds is not known.

Overall study findings and caveats: An analysis that was carried out later associated fewer than 20,000 TCR beta sequences with HLA alleles at 0.05 false discovery rate. In an earlier analysis, in 540 or so donors, most V segments appeared productive either ~90% or ~30% of the time. Later, an analysis showed that TCR beta chains associated with HLA were more clonally expanded than others that were equally common.

The germline gives CDR1 SNHLY, CDR2 FYNNEI. V lost 4 bases to trimming and J lost 6 bases; unmatched junction nucleotides: 5. The CDR3 runs 14 residues. Primers: 60 Vbeta forward and 13 Jbeta reverse. The table came from immunoSEQ multiplex PCR; TCRdb's copy has only in-frame clones and leaves some out. The sample lists under 150,000 clones; 76% were seen once. The chain is built from TRBV2 and TRBJ1-5, with TRBD1 identical over 8 bases. Sequenced material: PBMCs. This sequence was found in a female donor in good health and CMV-seropositive. The CDR3 region is CASSAQGAGQPQHF. The CDR3 bases are TGTGCCAGCAGTGCCCAGGGGGCGGGTCAGCCCCAGCATTTT.